These 14 T cell receptor beta chains originate from one sample sequenced in a study of cytomegalovirus exposure and HLA in healthy donors. TCRdb's copy holds only in-frame clones and misses some; the assay was immunoSEQ multiplex PCR. The table has some 250,000 clones, more than 75% seen once; the top ten hold about 1.2%. Specimen: PBMCs. The source of these receptors is a woman aged 30 to 39 in good health and CMV-seropositive.

The CDR3 DNA sequence: TGTGCCAGCAGTTACTCATCTTTATACGAGCAGTACTTC. It translates to CASSYSSLYEQYF. The V gene is TRBV6-5, the J gene TRBJ2-7; D call uncertain. There are 13 residues in the CDR3. Trimming removed 0 bases at V and 4 bases at J, with 7 bases between. The germline V gene encodes CDR1 MNHEY and CDR2 SVGAGI.

The gene calls are TRBV27 and TRBJ2-3, with D maybe TRBD2 (6 bases). Per the germline V gene, CDR1 is MNHEY and CDR2 is SMNVEV (reference sequence). The CDR3 runs 21 residues. The V gene lost 5 bases and the J gene lost 3 bases, with 33 bases spanning the gap. The CDR3 loop is CASSTAEPQETGEDGTDTQYF. In nucleotides, the CDR3 is TGTGCCAGCAGTACCGCCGAGCCACAGGAGACGGGAGAGGATGGGACAGATACGCAGTATTTT.

The rearrangement uses TRBV9 and TRBJ1-2; possibly TRBD1 for D (5 bases). The CDR3 totals 15 residues. Germline V gene lookup returns CDR1 SGDLS and CDR2 YYNGEE. Between the trimmed V and J ends, which lost 0 bases and 3 bases, there was a span of 12 bases. The DNA of the CDR3 is TGTGCCAGCAGCGTAGCGGGCCCAGGGTACTATGGCTACACCTTC. Amino acids: CASSVAGPGYYGYTF.

The CDR3 DNA reads TGTGCCAGCGCCTCCCTAGCGGCTAACACCGGGGAGCTGTTTTTT. The encoded protein is CASASLAANTGELFF. The J gene is TRBJ2-2, the V gene TRBV11-2; the match to TRBD2 covers 7 bases. The CDR3 is 15 amino acids. Germline-derived CDR1 and CDR2 are SGHAT and FQNNGV. Trimming at V came to 8 bases and at J to 2 bases, leaving 8 bases not matched to a gene.

The V gene is TRBV29-1, the J gene TRBJ2-1, with a possible D match to TRBD2 (5 bases). Germline V lookup: CDR1 SQVTM, CDR2 ANQGSEA. There are 13 residues in the CDR3. The germline V and J ends were trimmed by 7 bases and 7 bases, with 17 bases remaining between them. Here the CDR3 reads CSAERSNANEQFF. The CDR3 coding sequence is TGCAGCGCCGAGCGGAGTAACGCGAATGAGCAGTTCTTC.

CDR3 protein: CAIRETGSYEQYF. CDR3 DNA sequence: TGTGCCATCCGAGAAACAGGGTCCTACGAGCAGTACTTC. J is TRBJ2-7 and V is TRBV10-3; perhaps TRBD1 as D (6 bases). Deletions cut 8 bases from V and 1 base from J, with 12 bases between. The length of the CDR3 is 13 residues. Germline-derived CDR1 and CDR2 are ENHRY and SYGVKD.

The rearrangement joins TRBV7-8 to TRBJ1-1, with TRBD1 matching 7 bases. Germline V lookup: CDR1 SGHVS, CDR2 FQNEAQ. CDR3 length equals 17 residues. J was trimmed by 5 bases and V by 2 bases; bases with no gene match: 14. CDR3 loop: CASSLRGQVLVETEAFF. CDR3 nucleotides: TGTGCCAGCAGCTTAAGGGGGCAGGTCCTCGTGGAGACTGAAGCTTTCTTT.

In this sample, this clone turned up once. The rearrangement uses TRBV12-5 and TRBJ2-7, with a weak D call TRBD2 (6 bases). The length of the CDR3 is 15 residues. The germline V gene encodes CDR1 LGHNT and CDR2 FRNRAP. With 7 bases removed from V and 3 bases from J, the gap between germline ends came to 19 bases. CDR3 loop: CASAPPGDHRYEQYF. The CDR3 region has the DNA TGTGCTAGTGCCCCCCCGGGGGATCATCGCTACGAGCAGTACTTC.

The chain couples TRBV5-1 to TRBJ2-1; 7 positions match TRBD2. The V segment lost 2 bases and the J segment 4 bases; nucleotides outside the gene matches: 6. This CDR3 region has 15 residues. CDR1 SGHRS and CDR2 YFSETQ come from the germline V gene. The CDR3 DNA reads as TGCGCCAGCAGCTTCTTAAGCGGGGTATACAATGAGCAGTTCTTC. It encodes CASSFLSGVYNEQFF.

This clone was observed a handful of times. The genes are TRBV11-3 and TRBJ1-2; a weak D match, TRBD1 (5 bases). Between the trimmed V and J ends, which lost 5 bases and 5 bases, there was a span of 15 bases. From germline, CDR1 is SGHNT and CDR2 YENEEA. The length of the CDR3 is 14 residues. CDR3 protein: CASSQSAGEYGYTF. The CDR3 DNA is TGTGCCAGCAGCCAATCGGCGGGGGAGTATGGCTACACCTTC.

The chain combines TRBV5-1 with TRBJ2-5; possible D gene TRBD1, 5 bases. Trimming left V 0 bases short and J 0 bases short, with 15 bases between. Germline lookup yields CDR1 SGHRS and CDR2 YFSETQ. The CDR3 consists of 17 residues. CDR3 coding DNA: TGCGCCAGCAGCTTGGGGGTGGGGCAGGCTAACCAAGAGACCCAGTACTTC. It encodes CASSLGVGQANQETQYF. Full variable domain (rest looked up from reference TRBV5-1 and TRBJ2-5): KAGVTQTPRYLIKTRGQQVTLSCSPISGHRSVSWYQQTPGQGLQFLFEYFSETQRNKGNFPGRFSGRQFSNSRSEMNVSTLELGDSALYLCASSLGVGQANQETQYFGPGTRLLVL.

J is TRBJ1-1 and V is TRBV7-9, with 8 nucleotides matching TRBD1. The CDR3 is 13 residues long. V lost 5 bases to trimming and J lost 4 bases; unmatched junction nucleotides: 3. The germline V gene encodes CDR1 SEHNR and CDR2 FQNEAQ (reference sequence). CDR3 sequence: CASSPQGGTEAFF. CDR3 bases: TGTGCCAGCAGCCCACAGGGGGGCACTGAAGCTTTCTTT.

This clone was seen once. The rearrangement links TRBV7-8 to TRBJ2-7, with D hard to call. The V end was cut by 3 bases, the J end by 7 bases, with 16 bases between. The CDR3 sequence is 14 residues long. Germline CDR1 SGHVS, CDR2 FQNEAQ. The CDR3 sequence is CASSFQVLPPEQYF. The CDR3 DNA sequence: TGTGCCAGCAGCTTTCAGGTACTTCCTCCGGAGCAGTACTTC. The variable domain in full, completed from reference TRBV7-8 and TRBJ2-7, reads GAGVSQSPRYKVAKRGQDVALRCDPISGHVSLFWYQQALGQGPEFLTYFQNEAQLDKSGLPSDRFFAERPEGSVSTLKIQRTQQEDSAVYLCASSFQVLPPEQYFGPGTRLTVT.

CDR3 nucleotide sequence: TGTGCCAGCAGCATTAGCGGGGGCTCCTACAATGAGCAGTTCTTC. Translating gives CASSISGGSYNEQFF. V gene TRBV6-5 combines with J gene TRBJ2-1, with 9 nucleotides matching TRBD2. Germline lookup yields CDR1 MNHEY and CDR2 SVGAGI. The J segment lost 0 bases and the V segment lost 6 bases, leaving 3 bases of the junction unmatched. CDR3 length: 15 amino acids.